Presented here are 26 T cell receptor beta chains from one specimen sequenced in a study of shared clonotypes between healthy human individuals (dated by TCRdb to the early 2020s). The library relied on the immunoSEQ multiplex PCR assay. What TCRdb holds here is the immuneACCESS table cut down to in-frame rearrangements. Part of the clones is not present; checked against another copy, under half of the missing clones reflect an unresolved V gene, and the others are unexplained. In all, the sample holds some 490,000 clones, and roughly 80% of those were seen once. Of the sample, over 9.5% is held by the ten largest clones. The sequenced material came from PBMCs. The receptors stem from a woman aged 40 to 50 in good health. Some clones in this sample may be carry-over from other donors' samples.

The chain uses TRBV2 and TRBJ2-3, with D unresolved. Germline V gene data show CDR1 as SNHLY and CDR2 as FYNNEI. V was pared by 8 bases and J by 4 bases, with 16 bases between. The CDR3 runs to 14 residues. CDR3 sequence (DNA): TGTGCCAGCGCTGGAGACTTACAATCAGATACGCAGTATTTT. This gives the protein CASAGDLQSDTQYF.

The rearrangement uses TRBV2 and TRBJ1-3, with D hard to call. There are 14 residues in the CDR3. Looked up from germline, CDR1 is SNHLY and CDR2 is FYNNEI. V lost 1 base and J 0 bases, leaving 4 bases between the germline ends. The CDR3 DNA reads TGTGCCAGCAGTGAAGGGTACTCTGGAAACACCATATATTTT. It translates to CASSEGYSGNTIYF.

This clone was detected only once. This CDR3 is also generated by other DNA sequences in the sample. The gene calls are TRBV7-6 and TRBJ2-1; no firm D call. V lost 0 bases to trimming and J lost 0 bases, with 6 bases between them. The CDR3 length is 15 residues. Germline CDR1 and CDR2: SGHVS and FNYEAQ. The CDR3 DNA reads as TGTGCCAGCAGCTTAGCGGGTAGCTCCTACAATGAGCAGTTCTTC. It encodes CASSLAGSSYNEQFF.

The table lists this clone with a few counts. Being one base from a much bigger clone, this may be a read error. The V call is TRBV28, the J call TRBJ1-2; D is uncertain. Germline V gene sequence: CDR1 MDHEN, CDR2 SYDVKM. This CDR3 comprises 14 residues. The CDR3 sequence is CASTLTHLNYSYIF. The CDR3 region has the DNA TGTGCCAGCACCTTGACACATCTTAACTATAGCTACATCTTC.

The CDR3 sequence is CASIRGPANTGELFF. CDR3 sequence (DNA): TGTGCCAGCATAAGGGGACCCGCGAACACCGGGGAGCTGTTTTTT. V gene TRBV6-1 combines with J gene TRBJ2-2; the D gene could be TRBD1 or TRBD2 (5 bases each). V was pared by 7 bases and J by 0 bases, with 12 bases between. This CDR3 contains 15 residues. The germline V gene encodes CDR1 MNHNS and CDR2 SASEGT.

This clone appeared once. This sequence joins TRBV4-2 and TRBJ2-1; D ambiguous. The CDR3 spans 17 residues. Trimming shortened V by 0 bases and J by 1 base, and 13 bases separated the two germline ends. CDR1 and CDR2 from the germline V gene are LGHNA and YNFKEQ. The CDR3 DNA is TGTGCCAGCAGCCAAGAGCAAGCGACAACATCCTACAATGAGCAGTTCTTC. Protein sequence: CASSQEQATTSYNEQFF.

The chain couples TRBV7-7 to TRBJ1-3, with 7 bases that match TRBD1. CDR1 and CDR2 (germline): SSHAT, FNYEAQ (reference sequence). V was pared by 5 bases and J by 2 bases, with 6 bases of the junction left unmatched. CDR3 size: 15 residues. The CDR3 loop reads CASSLGTEPGNTIYF. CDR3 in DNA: TGTGCCAGCAGCCTGGGGACAGAACCTGGAAACACCATATATTTT.

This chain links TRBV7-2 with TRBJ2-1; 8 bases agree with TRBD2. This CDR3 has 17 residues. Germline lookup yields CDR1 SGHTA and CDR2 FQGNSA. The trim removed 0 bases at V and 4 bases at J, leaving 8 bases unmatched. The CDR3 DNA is TGTGCCAGCAGCTTAGCGACTAGCGAGATATTATACAATGAGCAGTTCTTC. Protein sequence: CASSLATSEILYNEQFF.

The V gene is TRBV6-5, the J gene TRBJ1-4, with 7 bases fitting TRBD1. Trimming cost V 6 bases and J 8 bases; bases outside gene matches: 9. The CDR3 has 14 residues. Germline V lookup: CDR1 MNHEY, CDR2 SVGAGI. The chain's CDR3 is CASSRAGRGEKLFF. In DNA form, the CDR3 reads TGTGCCAGCAGCCGCGCGGGCAGGGGGGAAAAACTGTTTTTT.

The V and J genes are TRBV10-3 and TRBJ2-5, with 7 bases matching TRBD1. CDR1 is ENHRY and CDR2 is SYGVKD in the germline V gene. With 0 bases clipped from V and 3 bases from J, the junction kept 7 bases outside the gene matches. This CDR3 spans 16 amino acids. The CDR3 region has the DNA TGTGCCATCAGTGAGTCGGCGGCAGGGACAGAAGAGACCCAGTACTTC. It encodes CAISESAAGTEETQYF.

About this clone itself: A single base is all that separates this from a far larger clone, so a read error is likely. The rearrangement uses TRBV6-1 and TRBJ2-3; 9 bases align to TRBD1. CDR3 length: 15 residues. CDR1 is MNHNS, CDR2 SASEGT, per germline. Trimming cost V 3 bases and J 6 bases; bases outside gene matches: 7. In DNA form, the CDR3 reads TGTGCCAGCAGTGAGGGGACAGGGAGAGTGGATACGCAGTATTTT. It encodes CASSEGTGRVDTQYF.

CDR3 nucleotide sequence: TGTGCGATCCGTAGCAGGGGAGGACACAATGAGCAGTTCTTC. Translated: CAIRSRGGHNEQFF. This chain uses TRBV28 with TRBJ2-1; D tentatively reads TRBD1 or TRBD2 (6 bases each). The CDR3 is 14 amino acids. CDR1 and CDR2 (germline): MDHEN, SYDVKM.

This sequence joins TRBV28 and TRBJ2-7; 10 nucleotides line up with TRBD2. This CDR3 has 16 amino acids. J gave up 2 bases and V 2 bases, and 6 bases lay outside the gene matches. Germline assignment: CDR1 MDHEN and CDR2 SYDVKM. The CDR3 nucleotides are TGTGCCAGCAGTTTAAGGCTAGCGGGAGACCCCTACGAGCAGTACTTC. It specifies CASSLRLAGDPYEQYF.

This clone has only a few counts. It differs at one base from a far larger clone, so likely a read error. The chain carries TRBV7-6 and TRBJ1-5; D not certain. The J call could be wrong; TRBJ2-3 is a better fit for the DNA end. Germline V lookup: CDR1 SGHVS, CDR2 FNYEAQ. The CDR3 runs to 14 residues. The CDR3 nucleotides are TGTGCCAGCAGCTTAGGGGGTAGCAATCAGCCCCAGTATTTT. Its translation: CASSLGGSNQPQYF.

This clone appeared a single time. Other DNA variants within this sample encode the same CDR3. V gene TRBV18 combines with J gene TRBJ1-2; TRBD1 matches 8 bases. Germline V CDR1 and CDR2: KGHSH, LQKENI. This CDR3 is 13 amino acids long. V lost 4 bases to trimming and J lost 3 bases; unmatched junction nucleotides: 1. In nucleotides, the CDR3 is TGTGCCAGCTCACTACAGGGGGACTATGGCTACACCTTC. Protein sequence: CASSLQGDYGYTF.

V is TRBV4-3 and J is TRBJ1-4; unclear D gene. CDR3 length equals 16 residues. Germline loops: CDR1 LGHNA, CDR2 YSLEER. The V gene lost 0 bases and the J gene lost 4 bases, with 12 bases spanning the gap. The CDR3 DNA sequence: TGCGCCAGCAGCCAAGAGGGAACAGCTCTTAATGAAAAACTGTTTTTT. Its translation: CASSQEGTALNEKLFF.

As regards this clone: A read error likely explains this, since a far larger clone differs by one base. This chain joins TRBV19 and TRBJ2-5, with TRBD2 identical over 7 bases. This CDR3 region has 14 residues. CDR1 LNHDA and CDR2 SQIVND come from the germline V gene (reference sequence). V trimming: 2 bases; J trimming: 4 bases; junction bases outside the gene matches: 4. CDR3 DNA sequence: TGTGCCAGTAGTATACTAGCGGTAAGAGAGACCCAGTACTTC. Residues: CASSILAVRETQYF.

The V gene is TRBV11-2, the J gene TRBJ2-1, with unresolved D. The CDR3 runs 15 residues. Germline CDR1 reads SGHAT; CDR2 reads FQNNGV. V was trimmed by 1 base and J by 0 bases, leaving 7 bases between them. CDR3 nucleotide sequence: TGTGCCAGCAGCTTAGGGCGGAACTCCTACAATGAGCAGTTCTTC. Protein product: CASSLGRNSYNEQFF.

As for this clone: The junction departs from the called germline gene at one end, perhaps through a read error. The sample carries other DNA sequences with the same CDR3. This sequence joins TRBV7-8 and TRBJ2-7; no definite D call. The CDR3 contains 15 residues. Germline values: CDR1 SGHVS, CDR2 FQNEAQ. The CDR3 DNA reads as TGTGCCAGCAGTTTCCTCTGCTACTCACCCTACGAGCAGTACTTT. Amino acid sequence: CASSFLCYSPYEQYF.

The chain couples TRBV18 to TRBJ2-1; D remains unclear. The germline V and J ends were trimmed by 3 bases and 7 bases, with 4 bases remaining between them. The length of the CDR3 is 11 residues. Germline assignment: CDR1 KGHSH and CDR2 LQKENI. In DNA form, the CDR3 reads TGTGCCAGCTCACCCGAGAATGAGCAGTTCTTC. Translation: CASSPENEQFF.

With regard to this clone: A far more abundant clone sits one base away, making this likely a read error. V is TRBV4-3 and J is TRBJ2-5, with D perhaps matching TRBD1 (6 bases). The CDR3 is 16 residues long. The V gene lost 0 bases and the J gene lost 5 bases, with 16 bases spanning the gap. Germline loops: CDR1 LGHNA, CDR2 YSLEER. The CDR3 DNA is TGCGCCAGCAGCCAAGAAGCCGAGACAGGCGGTGAGACCCAGTACTTC. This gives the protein CASSQEAETGGETQYF.

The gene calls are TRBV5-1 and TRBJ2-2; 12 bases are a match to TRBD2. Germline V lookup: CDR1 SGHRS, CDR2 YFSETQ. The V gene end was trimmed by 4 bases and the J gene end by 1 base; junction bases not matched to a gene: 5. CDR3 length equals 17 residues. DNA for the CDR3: TGCGCCAGCAGCCCGGGACTAGCGGGCGGGAACACCGGGGAGCTGTTTTTT. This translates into CASSPGLAGGNTGELFF.

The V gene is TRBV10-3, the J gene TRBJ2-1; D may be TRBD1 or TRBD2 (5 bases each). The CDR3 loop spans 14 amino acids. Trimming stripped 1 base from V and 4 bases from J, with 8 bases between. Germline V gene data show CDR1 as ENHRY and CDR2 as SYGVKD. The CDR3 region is CAISEWDQYNEQFF. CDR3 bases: TGTGCCATCAGTGAGTGGGACCAATACAATGAGCAGTTCTTC.

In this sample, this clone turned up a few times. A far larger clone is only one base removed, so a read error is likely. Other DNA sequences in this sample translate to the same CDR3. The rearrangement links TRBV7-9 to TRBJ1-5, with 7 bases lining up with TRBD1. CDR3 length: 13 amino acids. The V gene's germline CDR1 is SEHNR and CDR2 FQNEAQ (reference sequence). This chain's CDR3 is CASSPEGAQPQHF. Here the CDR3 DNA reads TGTGCCAGCAGCCCAGAGGGGGCTCAGCCCCAGCACTTT.

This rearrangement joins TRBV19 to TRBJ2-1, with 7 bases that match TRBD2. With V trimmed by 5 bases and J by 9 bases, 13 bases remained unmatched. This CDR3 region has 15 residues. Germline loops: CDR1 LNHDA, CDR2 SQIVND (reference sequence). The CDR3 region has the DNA TGTGCCAGTAGTTCCAGGACTAGTGGGCTGATTGAGCAGTTCTTC. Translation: CASSSRTSGLIEQFF.

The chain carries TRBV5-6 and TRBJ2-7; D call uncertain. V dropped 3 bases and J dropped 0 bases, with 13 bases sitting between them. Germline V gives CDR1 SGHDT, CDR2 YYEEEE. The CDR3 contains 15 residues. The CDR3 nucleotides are TGTGCCAGCAGCTCCTCACGGACGGGCTCCTACGAGCAGTACTTC. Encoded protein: CASSSSRTGSYEQYF.